The clone carrying this T cell receptor (beta chain) has just a few counts. A sample-barcoded 5' primer and a J-beta primer mix were used in a second PCR of roughly 7 to 12 cycles. MiXCR, run by TCRdb on the 5' RACE reads, gives a single entry per CDR3 protein. The sample lists around 1.5 million distinct CDR3 sequences, about 31% occurring once. Germline lookup yields CDR1 SGHVS and CDR2 FQNEAQ. The CDR3 is 14 amino acids. V was clipped by 2 bases and J by 2 bases, with 9 bases between them. These data come from a study of blood T cells in healthy people across ages. Caucasian individuals from Russia who were healthy and aged roughly 6 to 100 acted as donors.

The chain combines TRBV7-8 with TRBJ1-2, with unresolved D. This TCR derives from a woman in her twenties or thirties in good health. Sample: blood. The CDR3 region is CASSLQELNYGYTF. The CDR3 DNA is TGTGCCAGCAGCTTACAAGAATTAAACTATGGCTACACCTTC.